This T cell receptor beta chain was captured in a study of blood T cell repertoires in COVID-19. Study context: The United States, Italy and Spain were the sources of the acute and convalescent COVID-19 samples. T cells, B-cell-depleted T cells, or PBMCs provided the cDNA or gDNA that served as material.

The CDR3 has 17 residues. The V end was cut by 2 bases, the J end by 0 bases, with 11 bases between. CDR1 is KGHSH, CDR2 LQKENI, per germline. In the study's own analysis: Amplified reference gene primers provided the basis for estimating nucleated cell counts. TCRdb's copy holds only in-frame clones and misses some; the assay was immunoSEQ multiplex PCR. The D gene and trimming were derived from the DNA, and the V and J assignments and clone size from that table. The data show more than 90,000 clones, around 85% seen once. V and J are TRBV18 and TRBJ2-6; perhaps TRBD1 as D (6 bases). The sequence came from a human donor in a cohort sampled during active COVID-19. Sequenced input: peripheral blood. In DNA, the CDR3 is TGTGCCAGCTCACCAATTGACAGGCCCTCTGGGGCCAACGTCCTGACTTTC. Translated: CASSPIDRPSGANVLTF.